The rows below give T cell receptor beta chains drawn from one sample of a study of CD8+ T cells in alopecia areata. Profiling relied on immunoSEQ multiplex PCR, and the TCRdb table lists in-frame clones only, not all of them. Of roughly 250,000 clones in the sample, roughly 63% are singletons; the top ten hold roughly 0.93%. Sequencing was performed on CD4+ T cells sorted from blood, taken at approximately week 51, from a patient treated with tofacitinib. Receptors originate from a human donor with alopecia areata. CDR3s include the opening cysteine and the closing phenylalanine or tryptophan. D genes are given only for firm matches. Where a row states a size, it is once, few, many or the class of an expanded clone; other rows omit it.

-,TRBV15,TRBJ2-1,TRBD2,TGTGCCACCAGCAGAGATCAGGGAGGGAACAATGAGCAGTTCTTC,CATSRDQGGNNEQFF
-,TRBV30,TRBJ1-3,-,TGTGCCCACGGCTCTGGAAACACCATATATTTT,CAHGSGNTIYF
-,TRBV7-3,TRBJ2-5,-,TGTGCCAGCAGTATCAGTGGCGGAAAGACCCAGTACTTC,CASSISGGKTQYF
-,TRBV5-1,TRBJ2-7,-,TGCGCCAGCAGCTTACGCGAGACCTCCTACGAGCAGTACTTC,CASSLRETSYEQYF
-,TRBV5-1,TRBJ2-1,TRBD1,TGCGCCAGCAGCTTTCGGGACAGCTCCTACAATGAGCAGTTCTTC,CASSFRDSSYNEQFF
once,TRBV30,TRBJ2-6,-,TGTGCCGGGAGAACAGGGATATCTACTGGGGCCAACGTCCTGACTTTC,CAGRTGISTGANVLTF
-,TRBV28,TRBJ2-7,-,TGTGCCAGCAGTTTACCAGGCTTCGGCCAGTACTTC,CASSLPGFGQYF
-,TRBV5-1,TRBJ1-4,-,TGCGCCAGCAGCACCCGTCGGGGGATGGATGAAAAACTGTTTTTT,CASSTRRGMDEKLFF
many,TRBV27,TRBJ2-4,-,TGTGCCAGCAGTTTCGTCGCAACCAAAAACATTCAGTACTTC,CASSFVATKNIQYF
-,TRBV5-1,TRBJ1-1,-,TGCGCCAGCAGCTTGGCCGGGGGGAGCAACACTGAAGCTTTCTTT,CASSLAGGSNTEAFF
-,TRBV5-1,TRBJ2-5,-,TGCGCCAGCAGCTGGAACCTCCGGGAGACCCAGTACTTC,CASSWNLRETQYF
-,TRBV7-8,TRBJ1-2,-,TGTGCCAGCAGCTCTCATGCCGTCTCACTCCCCTACTATGGCTACACCTTC,CASSSHAVSLPYYGYTF
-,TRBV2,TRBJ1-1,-,TGTGCCAGCAATGGCCCGGGCACTGAAGCTTTCTTT,CASNGPGTEAFF
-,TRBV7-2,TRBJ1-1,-,TGTGCCAGCAGCCCAAGAGGCCGGGGCACTGAAGCTTTCTTT,CASSPRGRGTEAFF
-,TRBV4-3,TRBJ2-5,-,TGCGCCAGCAGCCAAGACCCTAGCGTAAAGACCCAGTACTTC,CASSQDPSVKTQYF
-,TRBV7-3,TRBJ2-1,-,TGTGCCAGCAGCTTAAATCGTCTAAATGAGCAGTTCTTC,CASSLNRLNEQFF
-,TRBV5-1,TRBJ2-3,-,TGCGCCAGCAGCTTGGACAGGGCAGATACGCAGTATTTT,CASSLDRADTQYF
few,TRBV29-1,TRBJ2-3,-,TGCAGCGTTGAAGGGGGCAGACAAACAGATACGCAGTATTTT,CSVEGGRQTDTQYF
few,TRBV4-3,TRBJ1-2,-,TGCGCCAGCAGCCTAACCAGGGCGGGGAGCTACACCTTC,CASSLTRAGSYTF
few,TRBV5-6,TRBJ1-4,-,TGTGCCAGCAGCCGATCAGGGACTGAAAAACTGTTTTTT,CASSRSGTEKLFF
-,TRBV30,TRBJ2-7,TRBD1,TGTGCCTGGAGTCGGACAGGGGGGGCCTACGAGCAGTACTTC,CAWSRTGGAYEQYF
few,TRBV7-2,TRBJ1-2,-,TGTGCCAGCAGCTCCCCGGGACGTGAAAATGGCTACACCTTC,CASSSPGRENGYTF
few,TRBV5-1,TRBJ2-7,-,TGCGCCAGCAGCCCCTCCCAGTGGGTCAAATACGAGCAGTACTTC,CASSPSQWVKYEQYF
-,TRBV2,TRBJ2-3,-,TGTGCCAGCAATCGTTTCCGAGATACGCAGTATTTT,CASNRFRDTQYF